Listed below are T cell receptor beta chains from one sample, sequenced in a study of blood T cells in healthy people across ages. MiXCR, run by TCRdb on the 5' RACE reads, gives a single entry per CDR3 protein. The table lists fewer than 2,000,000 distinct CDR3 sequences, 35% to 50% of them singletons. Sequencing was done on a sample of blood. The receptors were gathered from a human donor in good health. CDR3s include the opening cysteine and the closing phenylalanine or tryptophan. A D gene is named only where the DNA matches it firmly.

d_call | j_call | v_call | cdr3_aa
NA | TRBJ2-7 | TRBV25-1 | CASSEYSGYTGEQYF
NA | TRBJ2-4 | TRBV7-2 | CASIIRVISIQYF
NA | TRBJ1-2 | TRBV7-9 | CASSLDLYYTF
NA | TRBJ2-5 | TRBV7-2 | CASSPMWGQETQYF
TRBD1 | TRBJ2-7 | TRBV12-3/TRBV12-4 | CASSFTGQGVRYEQYF
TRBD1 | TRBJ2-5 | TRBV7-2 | CASSFPKNRGSETQYF
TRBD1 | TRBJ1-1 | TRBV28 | CASSSLLTGANTEAFF
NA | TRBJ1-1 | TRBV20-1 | CSARSGTTNTEAFF
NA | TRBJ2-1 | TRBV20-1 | CSVHSQGVRNEQFF
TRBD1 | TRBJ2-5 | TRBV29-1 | CSVEERTTGEEGEQYF
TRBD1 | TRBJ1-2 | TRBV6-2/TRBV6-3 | CATEFGQARIGYTF
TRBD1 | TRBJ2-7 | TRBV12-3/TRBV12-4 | CASTPTGYVYEQYF
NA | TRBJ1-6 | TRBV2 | CASSVNGEGSPPHF
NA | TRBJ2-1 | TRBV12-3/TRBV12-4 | CASSLQGFYNEQFF
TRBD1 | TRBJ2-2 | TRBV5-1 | CASSLTDRDPGELFF
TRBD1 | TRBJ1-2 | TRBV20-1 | CSARDLGQGNLIYGYTF
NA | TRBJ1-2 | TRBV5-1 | CASSLRGDNYGYTF
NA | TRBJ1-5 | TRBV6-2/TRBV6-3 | CASSCGIDRPQHF
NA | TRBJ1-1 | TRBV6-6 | CASSPSSWHGAFF
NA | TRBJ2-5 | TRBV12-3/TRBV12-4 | CASSYRTAEETQYF
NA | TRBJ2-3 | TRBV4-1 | CASSQFGTPLTSSTDTQYF
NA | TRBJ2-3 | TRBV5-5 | CASSLQDVSDTQYF
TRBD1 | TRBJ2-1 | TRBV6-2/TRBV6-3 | CASSWGTDLNNEQFF
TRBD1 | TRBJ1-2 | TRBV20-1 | CSVADPGQGSGGYTF
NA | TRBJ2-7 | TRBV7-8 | CASSPPNRVSEQYF
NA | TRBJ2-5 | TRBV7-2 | CASRPPVGEQETQYF
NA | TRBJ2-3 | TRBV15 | CATSRDNANTQYF
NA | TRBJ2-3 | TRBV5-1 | CASSLGCRGSTDTQYF
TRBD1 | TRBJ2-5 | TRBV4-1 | CASGQDPDREQETQYF
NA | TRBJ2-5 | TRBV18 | CASSPYLQETQYF
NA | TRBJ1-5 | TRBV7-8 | CASSSSISYYQPQHF
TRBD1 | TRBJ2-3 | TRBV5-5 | CASSLDRGLSTDTQYF
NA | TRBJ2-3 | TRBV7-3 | CASSLGYDTQYF
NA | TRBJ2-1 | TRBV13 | CASSSWRSSYNEQFF
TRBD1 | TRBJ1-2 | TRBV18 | CASSPGQASIYGYTF
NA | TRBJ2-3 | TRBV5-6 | CASSLNIHTDTQYF
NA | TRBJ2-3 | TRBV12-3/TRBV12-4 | CASSSTSGGLLGDMQYF
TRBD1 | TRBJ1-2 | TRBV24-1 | CATSDTGTGYGYTF
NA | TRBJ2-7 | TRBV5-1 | CASSEPGSYEQYF
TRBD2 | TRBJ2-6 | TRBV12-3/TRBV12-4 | CASSFARGRSGVLTF
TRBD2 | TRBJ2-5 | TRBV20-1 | CSAGLVFETQYF
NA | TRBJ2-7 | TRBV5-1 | CASSLDRIEQYF